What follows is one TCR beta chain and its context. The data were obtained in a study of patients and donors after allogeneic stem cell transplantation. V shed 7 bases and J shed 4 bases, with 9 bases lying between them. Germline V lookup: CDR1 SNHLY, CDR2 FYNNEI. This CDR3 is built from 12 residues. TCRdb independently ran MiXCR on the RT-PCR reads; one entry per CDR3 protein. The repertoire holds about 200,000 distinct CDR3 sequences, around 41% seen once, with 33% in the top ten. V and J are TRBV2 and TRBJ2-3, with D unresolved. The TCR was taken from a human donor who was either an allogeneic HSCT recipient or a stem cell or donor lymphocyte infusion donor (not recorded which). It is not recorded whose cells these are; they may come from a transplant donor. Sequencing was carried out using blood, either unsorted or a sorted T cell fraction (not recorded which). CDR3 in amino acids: CASIHIADTQYF. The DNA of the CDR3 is TGTGCCAGCATTCACATAGCAGATACGCAGTATTTT.